The clone carrying this T cell receptor beta chain came up many times. Each CDR3 protein gets one entry after TCRdb re-called the reads with MiXCR. Among about 9,200 distinct CDR3 sequences listed, nearly 20% were seen once. This specimen belongs to a study of lung T cells in sarcoidosis with Löfgren's syndrome. Study-level background: Löfgren's syndrome patients were the main repertoire analysis focus.

Input material: CD4+ T cells from bronchoalveolar lavage. This clonotype was obtained from a human donor with sarcoidosis (Löfgren's syndrome or another form), or a control subject (not recorded which).

The chain's CDR3 is CSPGRRSINIQYF. The CDR3 region has the DNA TGCAGCCCCGGGAGGCGATCTATAAACATTCAGTACTTC. The rearrangement uses TRBV29-1 and TRBJ2-4; 7 nucleotides match TRBD2. Trimming at V came to 8 bases and at J to 6 bases, leaving 10 bases not matched to a gene. The germline V gene has CDR1 SQVTM and CDR2 ANQGSEA. This CDR3 has 13 amino acids.